One sample yielded the 22 T cell receptor beta chains listed below, sequenced in a study of T cells in Graves' hyperthyroidism and ophthalmopathy. Using RNA transcripts as the source, TCR beta CDR3 regions were amplified. The HTBI set primed first-round TCR CDR3 RT-PCR. MiXCR was run by TCRdb on the multiplex PCR reads, yielding one entry per CDR3 protein. The data show under 300,000 distinct CDR3 sequences, roughly 15% seen once. Sample: blood. Receptor source: a woman aged 40 to 55 with Graves' hyperthyroidism.

This clonotype was detected ten times or more. The chain links TRBV2 to TRBJ2-7, with 9 bases fitting TRBD1. This CDR3 spans 17 amino acids. CDR1 is SNHLY, CDR2 FYNNEI, per germline. J was trimmed by 3 bases and V by 3 bases; bases with no gene match: 12. CDR3 DNA sequence: TGTGCCAGCAGTGATGGGCCCGCGGGGACAGGGTTCTACGAGCAGTACTTC. Its translation is CASSDGPAGTGFYEQYF.

The rearrangement links TRBV19 to TRBJ2-2; TRBD2 agrees at 10 bases. Germline V lookup: CDR1 LNHDA, CDR2 SQIVND (reference sequence). CDR3 size: 15 residues. J lost 6 bases, V lost 5 bases, and 6 bases had no gene match. Here the CDR3 reads CASSPLAGAPGELFF. CDR3 nucleotides: TGTGCCAGTAGTCCTCTAGCGGGAGCCCCCGGGGAGCTGTTTTTT.

At least ten counts were recorded for this clonotype. This chain links TRBV29-1 with TRBJ2-7; tentatively, D is TRBD2 (6 bases). Deletions cut 3 bases from V and 5 bases from J, with 11 bases between. The germline V gene has CDR1 SQVTM and CDR2 ANQGSEA. CDR3 length equals 12 residues. CDR3 in DNA: TGCAGCGTTGATGCGGGATCCGACGAGCAGTACTTC. Translating gives CSVDAGSDEQYF.

The chain is built from TRBV9 and TRBJ2-7; no clear D. The CDR3 runs to 16 residues. From germline, CDR1 is SGDLS and CDR2 YYNGEE. The V end was cut by 0 bases, the J end by 3 bases, with 16 bases between. The CDR3 is CASSVAYGRLGYEQYF. In DNA form, the CDR3 reads TGTGCCAGCAGCGTAGCTTATGGGCGGCTGGGCTACGAGCAGTACTTC.

The chain has TRBV5-8 and TRBJ2-5, with TRBD2 as a possible D gene (6 bases). This CDR3 has 14 amino acids. Germline V gene data show CDR1 as SGHTS and CDR2 as YDEGEE. V lost 0 bases and J 5 bases, leaving 11 bases between the germline ends. The CDR3 protein is CASSLASGVETQYF. The CDR3 DNA follows: TGTGCCAGCAGCTTGGCCTCGGGAGTTGAGACCCAGTACTTC.

This chain links TRBV7-6 with TRBJ2-7; no clear D gene. The CDR3 contains 14 residues. CDR1 is SGHVS and CDR2 is FNYEAQ in the germline V gene. The ends were cut back, 5 bases at V and 7 bases at J, with 18 bases in the middle. Here the CDR3 DNA reads TGTGCCAGCAGCCATCCCTCCCCGCCTGGGGAGCAGTACTTC. It is translated as CASSHPSPPGEQYF. The full variable domain, its missing parts supplied by reference TRBV7-6 and TRBJ2-7, is GAGVSQSPRYKVTKRGQDVALRCDPISGHVSLYWYRQALGQGPEFLTYFNYEAQQDKSGLPNDRFSAERPEGSISTLTIQRTEQRDSAMYRCASSHPSPPGEQYFGPGTRLTVT.

The chain carries TRBV10-3 and TRBJ1-1, with 9 bases fitting TRBD1. Germline CDR1 and CDR2: ENHRY and SYGVKD. The CDR3 is 14 residues long. V was pared by 10 bases and J by 5 bases, with 11 bases of the junction left unmatched. The CDR3 nucleotides are TGTGCCAGCTGGACAGGGGAGGGTGGTACTGAAGCTTTCTTT. Translated, it gives CASWTGEGGTEAFF.

This clonotype was recorded many times. The chain combines TRBV27 with TRBJ2-3; 10 bases map to TRBD2. This CDR3 is 15 amino acids long. V lost 4 bases and J lost 0; bases outside the gene matches: 1. Germline CDR1 is MNHEY and CDR2 is SMNVEV (reference sequence). This CDR3 reads CASSSTSGSTDTQYF. The CDR3, as DNA: TGTGCCAGCAGTTCGACTAGCGGGAGCACAGATACGCAGTATTTT.

This clonotype appeared many times. The rearrangement links TRBV6-1 to TRBJ1-2, with D unresolved. CDR1 is MNHNS and CDR2 is SASEGT in the germline V gene. Trimming removed 6 bases from V and 0 bases from J, with 14 bases in between. The CDR3 has 15 residues. This chain's CDR3 is CASSEPLMANYGYTF. CDR3 bases: TGTGCCAGCAGCGAGCCCCTGATGGCTAACTATGGCTACACCTTC.

J is TRBJ2-2 and V is TRBV6-1; 11 bases map to TRBD2. V lost 11 bases and J lost 6; bases outside the gene matches: 5. This CDR3 is 13 amino acids long. Germline assignment: CDR1 MNHNS and CDR2 SASEGT. The CDR3 coding sequence is TGTGCCTTGACTAGCGGGATGCCCGGGGAGCTGTTTTTT. Its translation: CALTSGMPGELFF.

The chain combines TRBV6-1 with TRBJ2-1, with D unclear. Looked up from germline, CDR1 is MNHNS and CDR2 is SASEGT. The CDR3 totals 15 residues. Trimming stripped 5 bases from V and 9 bases from J, with 20 bases between. The CDR3 loop is CASSFGFAAQAEQFF. The CDR3 DNA reads as TGTGCCAGCAGTTTCGGTTTCGCCGCCCAAGCTGAGCAGTTCTTC.

This clonotype showed up just a few times. J is TRBJ2-2 and V is TRBV20-1, with 9 bases aligning to TRBD2. The length of the CDR3 is 16 residues. V lost 2 bases, J lost 3 bases, and 7 bases stayed unmatched. Germline loops: CDR1 DFQATT, CDR2 SNEGSKA (reference sequence). CDR3 amino acids: CSARTVAGAYTGELFF. The DNA of the CDR3 is TGCAGTGCTAGAACTGTAGCGGGAGCCTACACCGGGGAGCTGTTTTTT.

This clonotype was counted ten times or more. This sequence joins TRBV3-1 and TRBJ1-6; no clear D gene. Trimming removed 4 bases from V and 7 bases from J, with 5 bases in between. The CDR3 loop spans 12 amino acids. In germline, CDR1 is LGHDT, CDR2 YNNKEL (reference sequence). The CDR3 sequence is CASSRRNSPLHF. DNA of the CDR3: TGTGCCAGCAGCCGGAGGAATTCACCCCTCCACTTT.

There are many counts of this clonotype. This chain connects TRBV27 to TRBJ2-1; 9 positions match TRBD2. CDR1 and CDR2 from the germline V gene are MNHEY and SMNVEV (reference sequence). The CDR3 loop spans 18 amino acids. V gave up 5 bases and J gave up 8 bases; unmatched junction bases: 19. The CDR3 region is CASSVRPLSGRSNDEQFF. CDR3 in DNA: TGTGCCAGCAGTGTACGGCCACTCAGCGGGAGGAGTAACGATGAGCAGTTCTTC.

This clonotype came up many times. The chain carries TRBV29-1 and TRBJ2-7; D is possibly TRBD2 (5 bases). Trimming pared 4 bases from V and 0 bases from J, leaving 13 bases between. The germline V gene encodes CDR1 SQVTM and CDR2 ANQGSEA. The CDR3 extends over 14 amino acids. CDR3 nucleotides: TGCAGCGTTGTAGGAGCGGATAGCTCCTACGAGCAGTACTTC. Translating gives CSVVGADSSYEQYF.

This clonotype was detected ten times or more. The gene calls are TRBV7-9 and TRBJ2-5; TRBD2 matches at 9 bases. Germline V gene data show CDR1 as SEHNR and CDR2 as FQNEAQ (reference sequence). With 5 bases clipped from V and 4 bases from J, the junction kept 8 bases outside the gene matches. This CDR3 region has 15 residues. The CDR3 DNA is TGTGCCAGCAGCCCCATAGCGGGAGTAAGAGAGACCCAGTACTTC. Protein: CASSPIAGVRETQYF.

This clonotype was recorded many times. V is TRBV2 and J is TRBJ2-5, with 14 bases fitting TRBD2. The trim removed 6 bases at V and 4 bases at J, leaving 7 bases unmatched. The CDR3 is 16 amino acids. CDR1 and CDR2 from the germline V gene are SNHLY and FYNNEI. The CDR3 DNA sequence: TGTGCCAGCAGGGTAGGACTAGCGGGAGGTGGAGAGACCCAGTACTTC. Protein product: CASRVGLAGGGETQYF.

In its sample, this clonotype was seen many times. The chain has TRBV7-6 and TRBJ1-1; D call uncertain. This CDR3 has 13 amino acids. The germline CDR1 and CDR2 sequences are SGHVS and FNYEAQ. Trimming removed 5 bases at V and 3 bases at J, with 10 bases between. CDR3 sequence (DNA): TGTGCCAGCAGCCCCCGAGGTCACACTGAAGCTTTCTTT. Translating it yields CASSPRGHTEAFF.

Ten or more counts support this clonotype. This chain uses TRBV11-2 with TRBJ2-1; unclear D gene. V lost 3 bases to trimming and J lost 6 bases, with 3 bases between them. CDR3 length: 11 residues. Germline lookup yields CDR1 SGHAT and CDR2 FQNNGV. The DNA for the CDR3 is TGTGCCAGCAGCTTTACCAATGAGCAGTTCTTC. It yields the protein CASSFTNEQFF.

This clonotype was seen ten or more times. The chain is built from TRBV5-1 and TRBJ2-3, with 12 bases lining up with TRBD2. Germline V CDR1 and CDR2: SGHRS, YFSETQ. V was clipped by 3 bases and J by 4 bases; unmatched bases: 3. This CDR3 contains 15 residues. The CDR3 DNA is TGCGCCAGCAGCTGGACTAGCGGGAATGCAGATACGCAGTATTTT. Translating it yields CASSWTSGNADTQYF.

The chain couples TRBV19 to TRBJ1-5, with D possibly being TRBD1 (6 bases). The CDR3 runs to 15 residues. Between the trimmed V and J ends, which lost 4 bases and 0 bases, there was a span of 10 bases. Germline V lookup: CDR1 LNHDA, CDR2 SQIVND (reference sequence). The CDR3 DNA is TGTGCCAGTAGTAGGACAGATTTTAGCAATCAGCCCCAGCATTTT. This gives the protein CASSRTDFSNQPQHF.

In this sample, this clonotype turned up many times. The V gene is TRBV20-1, the J gene TRBJ1-4, with 8 bases matching TRBD1. This CDR3 region has 15 residues. V shed 5 bases, J shed 1 base, and the junction held 6 bases outside the gene matches. CDR1 is DFQATT, CDR2 SNEGSKA, per germline (reference sequence). This CDR3 is CSAATGEGTNEKLFF. Here the CDR3 DNA reads TGCAGTGCTGCGACAGGGGAAGGAACTAATGAAAAACTGTTTTTT.